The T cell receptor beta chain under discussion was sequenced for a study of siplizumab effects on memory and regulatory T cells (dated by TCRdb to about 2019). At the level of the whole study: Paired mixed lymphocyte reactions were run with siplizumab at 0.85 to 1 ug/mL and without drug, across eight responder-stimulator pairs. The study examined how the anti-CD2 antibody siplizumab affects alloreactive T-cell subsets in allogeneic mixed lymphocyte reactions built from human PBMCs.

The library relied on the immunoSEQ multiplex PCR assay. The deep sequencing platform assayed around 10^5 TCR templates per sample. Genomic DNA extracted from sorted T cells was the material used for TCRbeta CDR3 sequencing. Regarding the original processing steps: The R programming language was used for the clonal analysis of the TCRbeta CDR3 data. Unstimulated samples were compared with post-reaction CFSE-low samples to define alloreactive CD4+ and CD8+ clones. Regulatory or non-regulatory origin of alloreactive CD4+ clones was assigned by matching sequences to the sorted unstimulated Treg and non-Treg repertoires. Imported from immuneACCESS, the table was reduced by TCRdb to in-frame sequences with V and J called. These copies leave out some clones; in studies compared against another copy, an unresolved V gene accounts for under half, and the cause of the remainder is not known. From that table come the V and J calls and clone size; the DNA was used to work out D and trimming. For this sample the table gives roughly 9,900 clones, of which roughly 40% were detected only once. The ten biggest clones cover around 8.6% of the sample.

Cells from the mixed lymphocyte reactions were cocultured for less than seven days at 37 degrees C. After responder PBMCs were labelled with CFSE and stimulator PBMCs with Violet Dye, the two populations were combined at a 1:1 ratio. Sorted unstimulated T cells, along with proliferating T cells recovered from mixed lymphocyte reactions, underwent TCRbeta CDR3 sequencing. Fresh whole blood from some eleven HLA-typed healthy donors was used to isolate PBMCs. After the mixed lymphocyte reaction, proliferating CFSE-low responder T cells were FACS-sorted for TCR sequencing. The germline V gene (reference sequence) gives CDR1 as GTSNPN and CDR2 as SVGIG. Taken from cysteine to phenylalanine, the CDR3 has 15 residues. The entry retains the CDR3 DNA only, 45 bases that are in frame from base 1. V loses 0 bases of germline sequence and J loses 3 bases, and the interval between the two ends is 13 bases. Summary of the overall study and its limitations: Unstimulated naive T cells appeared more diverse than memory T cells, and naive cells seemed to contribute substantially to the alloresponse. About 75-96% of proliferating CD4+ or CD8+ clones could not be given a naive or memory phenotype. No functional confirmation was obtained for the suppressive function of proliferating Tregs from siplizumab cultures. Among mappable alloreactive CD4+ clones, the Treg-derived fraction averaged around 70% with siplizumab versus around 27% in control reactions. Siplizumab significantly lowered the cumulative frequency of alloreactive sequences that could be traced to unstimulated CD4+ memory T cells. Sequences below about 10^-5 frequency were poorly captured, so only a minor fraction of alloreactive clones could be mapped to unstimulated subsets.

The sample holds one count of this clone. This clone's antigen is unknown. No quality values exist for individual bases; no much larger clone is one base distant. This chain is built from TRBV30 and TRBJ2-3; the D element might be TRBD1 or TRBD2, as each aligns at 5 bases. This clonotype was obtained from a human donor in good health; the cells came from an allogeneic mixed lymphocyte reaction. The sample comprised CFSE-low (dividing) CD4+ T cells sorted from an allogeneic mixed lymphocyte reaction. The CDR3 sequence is CAWSVRGFGTDTQYF. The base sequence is TGTGCCTGGAGTGTCCGGGGCTTCGGGACAGATACGCAGTATTTT.